The 28 T cell receptor beta chains reported below all come from one sample, sequenced in a study of regulatory T cells in long-lasting Graves disease. iRepertoire HTBI primers and Arm-PCR of CDR3 regions built TCR beta libraries. Using its own MiXCR run on the multiplex PCR reads, TCRdb lists one record per CDR3 protein. This sample has 400,000 to 500,000 distinct CDR3 sequences, with approximately 15% found just once. Described time point: newly diagnosed GD, antithyroid drugs for less than 3 months. The authors made the TCR library using RNA they extracted from PBMCs. The data were also submitted as part of a second study, on T cells in Graves' hyperthyroidism and ophthalmopathy.

This specimen was peripheral blood mononuclear cells (PBMCs), taken at new diagnosis, from a patient treated with antithyroid drugs. Receptor source: a woman aged 25 to 39 with Graves disease.

The table lists this clonotype with many counts. In nucleotides, the CDR3 is TGTGCCAGCTCACCACGCGCGGGCTCTGGAAACACCATATATTTT. Protein product: CASSPRAGSGNTIYF. The chain recombines TRBV18 with TRBJ1-3, with D hard to call. There are 15 residues in the CDR3. Trimming shortened V by 1 base and J by 0 bases, and 7 bases separated the two germline ends. The germline V gene has CDR1 KGHSH and CDR2 LQKENI.

This chain links TRBV2 with TRBJ2-3; 10 bases line up with TRBD1. J was trimmed by 7 bases and V by 7 bases; bases with no gene match: 11. CDR3 size: 15 residues. Germline V gene lookup returns CDR1 SNHLY and CDR2 FYNNEI. CDR3 DNA: TGTGCCAGCAACCTGGGACAGGGGATGATAAATACGCAGTATTTT. It specifies CASNLGQGMINTQYF. Complete variable domain (other parts from reference TRBV2 and TRBJ2-3): EPEVTQTPSHQVTQMGQEVILRCVPISNHLYFYWYRQILGQKVEFLVSFYNNEISEKSEIFDDQFSVERPDGSNFTLKIRSTKLEDSAMYFCASNLGQGMINTQYFGPGTRLTVL.

The sample holds many counts of this clonotype. The rearrangement links TRBV5-5 to TRBJ2-6; 9 bases agree with TRBD1. The V segment lost 2 bases and the J segment 0 bases; nucleotides outside the gene matches: 6. This CDR3 has 18 residues. Germline values: CDR1 SGHKS, CDR2 YYEKEE (reference sequence). In nucleotides, the CDR3 is TGTGCCAGCAGCTTCAAGGACAGGGGCAACTCTGGGGCCAACGTCCTGACTTTC. Protein product: CASSFKDRGNSGANVLTF. Full variable domain (remainder filled in from reference TRBV5-5 and TRBJ2-6): DAGVTQSPTHLIKTRGQQVTLRCSPISGHKSVSWYQQVLGQGPQFIFQYYEKEERGRGNFPDRFSARQFPNYSSELNVNALLLGDSALYLCASSFKDRGNSGANVLTFGAGSRLTVL.

This clonotype was recorded at least ten times. This CDR3 reads CASSLSSGVQGLAGKGEQFF. In DNA form, the CDR3 reads TGTGCCAGCAGCTTATCTTCTGGAGTCCAGGGACTAGCGGGAAAGGGTGAGCAGTTCTTC. The J gene is TRBJ2-1, the V gene TRBV7-2; 13 bases match TRBD2. The CDR3 runs to 20 residues. V lost 2 bases and J lost 9; bases outside the gene matches: 19. Per the germline V gene, CDR1 is SGHTA and CDR2 is FQGNSA. The complete variable domain, with remaining parts taken from reference TRBV7-2 and TRBJ2-1, reads GAGVSQSPSNKVTEKGKDVELRCDPISGHTALYWYRQSLGQGLEFLIYFQGNSAPDKSGLPSDRFSAERTGGSVSTLTIQRTQQEDSAVYLCASSLSSGVQGLAGKGEQFFGPGTRLTVL.

The V and J genes are TRBV29-1 and TRBJ2-2, with 9 bases lining up with TRBD2. CDR3 length: 12 residues. The trim removed 7 bases at V and 7 bases at J, leaving 4 bases unmatched. Looked up from germline, CDR1 is SQVTM and CDR2 is ANQGSEA. The CDR3 bases are TGCAGCGCTAGTAGCGGGGGCGGGGAGCTGTTTTTT. Translation gives CSASSGGGELFF.

This clonotype was detected only once. Since the CDR3 does not end with the conserved phenylalanine or tryptophan, this likely comes from a read error. The chain uses TRBV29-1 and TRBJ2-7, with D hard to call. The germline gives CDR1 SQVTM, CDR2 ANQGSEA. The CDR3 runs 11 residues. V dropped 4 bases and J dropped 7 bases, with 11 bases sitting between them. Here the CDR3 reads CSVVGPNEQYL. CDR3 nucleotide sequence: TGCAGCGTTGTGGGCCCAAATGAGCAGTACCTC.

This clonotype was found many times. This sequence joins TRBV28 and TRBJ2-1; TRBD2 aligns across 9 bases. The ends lost 2 bases at V and 8 bases at J; junction bases unmatched: 19. This CDR3 has 19 amino acids. Germline CDR1 MDHEN, CDR2 SYDVKM. CDR3 DNA: TGTGCCAGCAGTTTACAACTCGCCTCGGCGGGAGGGCCGGTAGATGAGCAGTTCTTC. This encodes CASSLQLASAGGPVDEQFF.

The chain links TRBV7-9 to TRBJ1-5; the D gene is possibly TRBD1 (5 bases). Trimming stripped 3 bases from V and 4 bases from J, with 10 bases between. This CDR3 comprises 14 residues. CDR1 and CDR2 from the germline V gene are SEHNR and FQNEAQ (reference sequence). The CDR3 protein is CASSFLGENQPQHF. The CDR3 DNA reads TGTGCCAGCAGCTTTTTAGGGGAAAATCAGCCCCAGCATTTT.

This clonotype was picked up many times. The chain joins TRBV4-1 to TRBJ2-5; 13 positions agree with TRBD2. This CDR3 spans 18 amino acids. Trimming at V came to 0 bases and at J to 5 bases, leaving 9 bases not matched to a gene. In germline, CDR1 is MGHRA, CDR2 YSYEKL. In nucleotides, the CDR3 is TGCGCCAGCAGCCAAGATCGGAGACTAGCGGGAGGTTTGGAGACCCAGTACTTC. Its protein is CASSQDRRLAGGLETQYF.

This clonotype was seen more than once but under ten times. A read error may explain this, as a much larger clone is one base away. The genes are TRBV28 and TRBJ1-3; D is undetermined. Trimming left V 2 bases short and J 9 bases short, with 26 bases between. The CDR3 sequence is 18 residues long. Germline assignment: CDR1 MDHEN and CDR2 SYDVKM. In nucleotides, the CDR3 is TGTGCCAGCAGTTTACATCCGCCGTGGGGAGAGAAAGGAGCCACCATATATTTT. Translating gives CASSLHPPWGEKGATIYF.

This clonotype occurred many times. The chain couples TRBV3-1 to TRBJ2-3; TRBD2 aligns across 7 bases. The CDR3 length is 17 residues. Germline assignment: CDR1 LGHDT and CDR2 YNNKEL (reference sequence). After removal of 4 bases from V and 1 base from J, the junction contained 11 bases not matched to a gene. DNA for the CDR3: TGTGCCAGCAGCCCCTCGGGTCTAGCGGTCCGCACAGATACGCAGTATTTT. It specifies CASSPSGLAVRTDTQYF.

This clonotype was found a few times. This sequence joins TRBV6-9 and TRBJ2-2, with D perhaps TRBD2 (6 bases). This CDR3 has 15 amino acids. The germline CDR1 and CDR2 sequences are MNHGY and SVAAGI. V dropped 3 bases and J dropped 3 bases, with 11 bases sitting between them. CDR3 in DNA: TGTGCCAGCAGTTACGGAGGGGAGGACACCGGGGAGCTGTTTTTT. It specifies CASSYGGEDTGELFF.

As to this clonotype: This may be a read error, as it is one base from a much larger clone. The conserved closing phenylalanine or tryptophan is absent in this CDR3, likely reflecting a read error. This rearrangement joins TRBV6-2 or TRBV6-3 to TRBJ2-7, with 15 positions matching TRBD2. J lost 9 bases, V lost 6 bases, and 12 bases had no gene match. The germline gives CDR1 MNHEY, CDR2 SVGEGT. This CDR3 has 16 residues. CDR3 protein: CASSTTRTSGRAGQYS. The CDR3 DNA reads TGTGCCAGCAGCACCACAAGGACTAGCGGGAGGGCCGGGCAGTACTCC.

Only a few counts were recorded for this clonotype. The chain combines TRBV5-1 with TRBJ2-3; a possible D gene is TRBD2 (5 bases). V shed 2 bases and J shed 0 bases, with 16 bases lying between them. Germline values: CDR1 SGHRS, CDR2 YFSETQ. The CDR3 has 17 amino acids. As DNA, the CDR3 is TGCGCCAGCAGCTTACTAGAGAGCCCGACCAGCACAGATACGCAGTATTTT. This encodes CASSLLESPTSTDTQYF.

In this sample, this clonotype turned up many times. The V call is TRBV30, the J call TRBJ2-5, with 13 bases that match TRBD2. The CDR3 has 16 amino acids. The V segment lost 0 bases and the J segment 3 bases; nucleotides outside the gene matches: 4. CDR1 GTSNPN and CDR2 SVGIG come from the germline V gene (reference sequence). The CDR3 sequence is CAWSVGTSGKKETQYF. CDR3 DNA sequence: TGTGCCTGGAGTGTTGGGACTAGCGGGAAGAAAGAGACCCAGTACTTC.

In its sample, this clonotype was seen many times. The chain has TRBV11-2 and TRBJ2-1, with 7 bases that match TRBD2. The CDR3 is made up of 18 amino acids. Looked up from germline, CDR1 is SGHAT and CDR2 is FQNNGV. J was trimmed by 5 bases and V by 0 bases; bases with no gene match: 13. The CDR3, as DNA: TGTGCCAGCAGCTTAGATCTTTTGACGCGGGAGCCCAACAATGAGCAGTTCTTC. Its protein product is CASSLDLLTREPNNEQFF.

This clonotype was observed at least ten times. This chain uses TRBV24-1 with TRBJ2-7, with 7 positions matching TRBD1. The germline CDR1 and CDR2 sequences are KGHDR and SFDVKD. The CDR3 runs 14 residues. Trimming took 7 bases from V and 6 from J; bases not matched to a gene: 11. CDR3 coding DNA: TGTGCCACCAGCCCGACGGGGACAGCTCTCGAGCAGTACTTC. Its protein is CATSPTGTALEQYF.

The chain has TRBV20-1 and TRBJ2-7; the D is unclear. Germline CDR1 DFQATT, CDR2 SNEGSKA (reference sequence). CDR3 size: 15 residues. V lost 3 bases and J 1 base, leaving 16 bases between the germline ends. DNA of the CDR3: TGCAGTGCTAGTTATACGGGTGGAATTTCCTACGAGCAGTACTTC. It encodes CSASYTGGISYEQYF.

As concerns this clonotype: This likely stems from a read error, as it lies one base from a far larger clone. The V and J genes are TRBV7-9 and TRBJ2-7; 10 bases match TRBD1. V was pared by 6 bases and J by 3 bases, with 8 bases of the junction left unmatched. CDR1 and CDR2 (germline): SEHNR, FQNEAQ (reference sequence). CDR3 length equals 15 residues. CDR3: CASRPYRDRGYEQYF. In DNA form, the CDR3 reads TGTGCCAGCAGACCATACCGGGACAGGGGCTACGAGCAGTACTTC. Full variable domain (missing parts from reference TRBV7-9 and TRBJ2-7): DTGVSQNPRHKITKRGQNVTFRCDPISEHNRLYWYRQTLGQGPEFLTYFQNEAQLEKSRLLSDRFSAERPKGSFSTLEIQRTEQGDSAMYLCASRPYRDRGYEQYFGPGTRLTVT.

Turning to this clonotype: Possible read error: a much larger clone is one base away. The CDR3 DNA follows: TGTGTCACCGGATCCTACGAGCAGTACTTC. This sequence encodes CVTGSYEQYF. V and J are TRBV6-2 or TRBV6-3 and TRBJ2-7; unclear D gene. Germline loops: CDR1 MNHEY, CDR2 SVGEGT. The CDR3 is 10 amino acids.

V and J are TRBV24-1 and TRBJ1-5; D perhaps matches TRBD1 (5 bases). Germline V gene sequence: CDR1 KGHDR, CDR2 SFDVKD. The V end lost 2 bases, the J end lost 3 bases, and 13 bases lay between the germline ends. The CDR3 has 16 residues. CDR3 loop: CATSDSGTVNNQPQHF. CDR3 DNA: TGTGCCACCAGTGATTCAGGGACGGTGAACAATCAGCCCCAGCATTTT.

The chain has TRBV20-1 and TRBJ2-2; 8 bases map to TRBD1. Germline-derived CDR1 and CDR2 are DFQATT and SNEGSKA (reference sequence). The CDR3 runs to 14 residues. The trim removed 6 bases at V and 1 base at J, leaving 4 bases unmatched. The CDR3 region has the DNA TGCAGTGCCTCGGACAGGGTGAACACCGGGGAGCTGTTTTTT. Protein: CSASDRVNTGELFF.

This clonotype appeared a few times. The chain recombines TRBV28 with TRBJ2-7; D is perhaps TRBD1 or TRBD2 (5 bases each). V lost 5 bases and J lost 4, with 15 bases in between. This CDR3 has 14 residues. CDR1 and CDR2 from the germline V gene are MDHEN and SYDVKM. As DNA, the CDR3 is TGTGCCAGCAGTACCCCGGGACCGAGATACGAGCAGTACTTC. It yields the protein CASSTPGPRYEQYF. Combining the CDR3 with reference TRBV28 and TRBJ2-7 gives the whole variable domain DVKVTQSSRYLVKRTGEKVFLECVQDMDHENMFWYRQDPGLGLRLIYFSYDVKMKEKGDIPEGYSVSREKKERFSLILESASTNQTSMYLCASSTPGPRYEQYFGPGTRLTVT.

The table lists this clonotype with a few counts. The chain couples TRBV20-1 to TRBJ2-1; 10 nucleotides agree with TRBD1. The junction had 7 bases not matched to a gene; V was cut back by 4 bases and J by 4 bases. CDR3 size: 15 residues. The germline V gene encodes CDR1 DFQATT and CDR2 SNEGSKA (reference sequence). The chain's CDR3 is CSANLPGQGYNEQFF. In nucleotides, the CDR3 is TGCAGTGCTAATCTCCCGGGACAGGGGTACAATGAGCAGTTCTTC.

This clonotype was observed at least ten times. The chain has TRBV30 and TRBJ2-1; 11 bases map to TRBD1. CDR3 length equals 17 residues. In germline, CDR1 is GTSNPN, CDR2 SVGIG (reference sequence). The J segment lost 6 bases and the V segment lost 4 bases, leaving 14 bases of the junction unmatched. The CDR3, as DNA: TGTGCCTGGAATAAGCTCCCAACGGGACAGGGGGTCAATGAGCAGTTCTTC. As protein: CAWNKLPTGQGVNEQFF.

This clonotype showed up just a few times. This chain joins TRBV7-9 and TRBJ2-5, with D possibly called TRBD1 or TRBD2 (6 bases each). Germline CDR1 SEHNR, CDR2 FQNEAQ (reference sequence). The CDR3 spans 16 residues. V gave up 5 bases and J gave up 4 bases, with 20 bases separating them. The CDR3 protein is CASSPLIQGLGETQYF. The CDR3, as DNA: TGTGCCAGCAGCCCGTTGATACAGGGACTGGGAGAGACCCAGTACTTC.

A word on this clonotype: One end of the junction is discordant with germline, which a read error may explain. This sequence joins TRBV27 and TRBJ2-2; D might be TRBD2 (5 bases). Germline V CDR1 and CDR2: MNHEY, SMNVEV (reference sequence). The length of the CDR3 is 13 residues. Here the CDR3 DNA reads TGTGCCACCGGGGATCCGGGCACCCGGGAGCTGTTTTTT. It translates to CATGDPGTRELFF.

This clonotype occurred many times. This chain links TRBV9 with TRBJ2-2, with D perhaps matching TRBD2 (6 bases). The CDR3 is 16 residues long. Germline CDR1 SGDLS, CDR2 YYNGEE. Trimming pared 0 bases from V and 6 bases from J, leaving 15 bases between. CDR3 coding DNA: TGTGCCAGCAGCGTAGATCTACGGGAGCTAGCCGGGGAGCTGTTTTTT. Residues: CASSVDLRELAGELFF.